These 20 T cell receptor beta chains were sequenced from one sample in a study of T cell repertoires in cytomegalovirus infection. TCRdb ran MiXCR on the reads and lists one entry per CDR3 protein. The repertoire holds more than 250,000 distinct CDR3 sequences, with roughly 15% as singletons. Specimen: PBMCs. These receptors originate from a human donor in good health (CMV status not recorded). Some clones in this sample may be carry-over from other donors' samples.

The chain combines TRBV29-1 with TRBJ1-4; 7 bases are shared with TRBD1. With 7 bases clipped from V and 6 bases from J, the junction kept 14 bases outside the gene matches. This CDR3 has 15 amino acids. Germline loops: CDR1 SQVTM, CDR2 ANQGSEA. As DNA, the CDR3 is TGCAGCGCGCGAGTTCAGGACAGGTCCCATGAAAAACTGTTTTTT. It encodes CSARVQDRSHEKLFF.

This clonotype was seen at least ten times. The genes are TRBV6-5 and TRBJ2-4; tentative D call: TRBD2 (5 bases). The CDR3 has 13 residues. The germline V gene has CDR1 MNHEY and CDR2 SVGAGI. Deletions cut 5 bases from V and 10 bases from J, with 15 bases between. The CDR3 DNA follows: TGTGCCAGCAGTCCATCACGGGGTGAGATTCAGTACTTC. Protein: CASSPSRGEIQYF.

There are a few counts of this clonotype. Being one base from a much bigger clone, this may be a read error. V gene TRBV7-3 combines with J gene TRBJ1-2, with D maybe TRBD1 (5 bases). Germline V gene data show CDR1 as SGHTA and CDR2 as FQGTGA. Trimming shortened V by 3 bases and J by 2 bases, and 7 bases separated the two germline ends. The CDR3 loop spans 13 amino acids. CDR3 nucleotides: TGTGCCAGCAGCTTTTCAGGGAACTATGGCTACACCTTC. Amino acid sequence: CASSFSGNYGYTF.

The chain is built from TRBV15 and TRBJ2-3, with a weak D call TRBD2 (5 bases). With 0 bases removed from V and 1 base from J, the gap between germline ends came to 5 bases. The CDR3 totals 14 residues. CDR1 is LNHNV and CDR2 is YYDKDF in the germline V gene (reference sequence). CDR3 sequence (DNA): TGTGCCACCAGCAGAGATAGCGGCACAGATACGCAGTATTTT. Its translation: CATSRDSGTDTQYF.

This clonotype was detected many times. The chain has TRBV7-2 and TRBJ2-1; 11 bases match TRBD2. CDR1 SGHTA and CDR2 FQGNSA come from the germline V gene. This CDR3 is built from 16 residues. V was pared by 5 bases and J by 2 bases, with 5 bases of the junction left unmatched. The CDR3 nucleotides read TGTGCCAGCAGCATAGGACTAGCGGGTACCTACAATGAGCAGTTCTTC. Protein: CASSIGLAGTYNEQFF.

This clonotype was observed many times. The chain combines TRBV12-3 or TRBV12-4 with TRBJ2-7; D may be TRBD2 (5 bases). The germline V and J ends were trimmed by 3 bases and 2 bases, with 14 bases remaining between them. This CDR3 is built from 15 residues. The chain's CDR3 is CASSFEENGTYEQYF. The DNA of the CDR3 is TGTGCCAGCAGTTTTGAGGAGAACGGGACCTACGAGCAGTACTTC.

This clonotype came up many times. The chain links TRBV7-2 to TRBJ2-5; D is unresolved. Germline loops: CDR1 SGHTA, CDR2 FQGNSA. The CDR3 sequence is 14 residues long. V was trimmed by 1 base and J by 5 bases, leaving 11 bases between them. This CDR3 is CASSLEPGAETQYF. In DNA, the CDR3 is TGTGCCAGCAGCTTAGAACCGGGTGCGGAGACCCAGTACTTC.

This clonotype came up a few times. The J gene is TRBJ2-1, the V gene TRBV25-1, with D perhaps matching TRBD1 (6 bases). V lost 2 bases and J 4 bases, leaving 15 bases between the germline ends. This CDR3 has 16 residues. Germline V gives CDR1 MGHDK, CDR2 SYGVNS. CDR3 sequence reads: CASSEVGDIAYNEQFF. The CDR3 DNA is TGTGCCAGCAGTGAAGTCGGGGACATAGCTTACAATGAGCAGTTCTTC. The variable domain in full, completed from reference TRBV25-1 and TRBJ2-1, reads EADIYQTPRYLVIGTGKKITLECSQTMGHDKMYWYQQDPGMELHLIHYSYGVNSTEKGDLSSESTVSRIRTEHFPLTLESARPSHTSQYLCASSEVGDIAYNEQFFGPGTRLTVL.

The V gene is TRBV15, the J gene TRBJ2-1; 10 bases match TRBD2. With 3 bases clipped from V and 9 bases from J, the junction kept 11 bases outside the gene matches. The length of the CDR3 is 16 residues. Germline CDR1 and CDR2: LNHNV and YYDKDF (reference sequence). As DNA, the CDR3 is TGTGCCACCAGCAGCCCTGTACTAGCGGGGAGGGCTGAGCAGTTCTTC. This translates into CATSSPVLAGRAEQFF. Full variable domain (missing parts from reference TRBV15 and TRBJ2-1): DAMVIQNPRYQVTQFGKPVTLSCSQTLNHNVMYWYQQKSSQAPKLLFHYYDKDFNNEADTPDNFQSRRPNTSFCFLDIRSPGLGDTAMYLCATSSPVLAGRAEQFFGPGTRLTVL.

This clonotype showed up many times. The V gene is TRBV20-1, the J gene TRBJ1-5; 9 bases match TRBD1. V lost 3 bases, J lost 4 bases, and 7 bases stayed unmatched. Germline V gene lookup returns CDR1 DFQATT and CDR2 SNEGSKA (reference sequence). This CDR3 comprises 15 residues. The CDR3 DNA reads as TGCAGTGCTAGTGCCGGGACAGGGATTAATCAGCCCCAGCATTTT. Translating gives CSASAGTGINQPQHF.

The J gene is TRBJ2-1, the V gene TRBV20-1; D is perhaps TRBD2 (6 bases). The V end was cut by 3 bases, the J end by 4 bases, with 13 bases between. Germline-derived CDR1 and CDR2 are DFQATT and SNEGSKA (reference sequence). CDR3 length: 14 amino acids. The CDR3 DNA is TGCAGTGCTAGGGGGCTAGCGTTTTACAATGAGCAGTTCTTC. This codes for CSARGLAFYNEQFF.

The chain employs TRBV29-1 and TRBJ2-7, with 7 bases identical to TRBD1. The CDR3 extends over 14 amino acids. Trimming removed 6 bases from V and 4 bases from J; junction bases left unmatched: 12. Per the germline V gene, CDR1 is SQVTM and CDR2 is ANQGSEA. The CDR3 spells CSVTEGQPGYEQYF. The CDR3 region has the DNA TGCAGCGTGACAGAGGGACAGCCCGGGTACGAGCAGTACTTC.

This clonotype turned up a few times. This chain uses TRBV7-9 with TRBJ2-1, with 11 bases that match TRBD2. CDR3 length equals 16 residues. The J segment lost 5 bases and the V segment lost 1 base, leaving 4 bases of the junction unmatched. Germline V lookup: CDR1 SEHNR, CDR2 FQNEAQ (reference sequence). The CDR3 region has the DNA TGTGCCAGCAGCTTAGGGGGGGGACTAGCGGACAATGAGCAGTTCTTC. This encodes CASSLGGGLADNEQFF.

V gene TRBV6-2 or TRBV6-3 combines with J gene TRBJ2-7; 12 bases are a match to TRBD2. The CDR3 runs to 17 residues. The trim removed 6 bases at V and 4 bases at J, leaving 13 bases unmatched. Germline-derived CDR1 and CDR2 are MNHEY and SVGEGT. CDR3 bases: TGTGCCAGCAGCGGGGGGCTGACTAGCGGGAGAACGTACGAGCAGTACTTC. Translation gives CASSGGLTSGRTYEQYF.

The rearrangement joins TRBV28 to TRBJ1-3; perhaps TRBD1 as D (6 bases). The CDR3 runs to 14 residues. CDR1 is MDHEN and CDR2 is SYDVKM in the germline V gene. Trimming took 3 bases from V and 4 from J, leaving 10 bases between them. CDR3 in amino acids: CASSFSRGGNTIYF. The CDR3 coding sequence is TGTGCCAGCAGTTTCTCCAGGGGCGGAAACACCATATATTTT.

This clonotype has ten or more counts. CDR3 protein: CASSSPGVSYEQYF. Here the CDR3 DNA reads TGTGCCAGCAGCTCCCCCGGGGTCTCCTACGAGCAGTACTTC. The rearrangement uses TRBV11-2 and TRBJ2-7; D perhaps matches TRBD2 (5 bases). This CDR3 contains 14 residues. Germline loops: CDR1 SGHAT, CDR2 FQNNGV. V was clipped by 4 bases and J by 0 bases, with 10 bases between them. Filled out from reference TRBV11-2 and TRBJ2-7, the complete variable domain reads EAGVAQSPRYKIIEKRQSVAFWCNPISGHATLYWYQQILGQGPKLLIQFQNNGVVDDSQLPKDRFSAERLKGVDSTLKIQPAKLEDSAVYLCASSSPGVSYEQYFGPGTRLTVT.

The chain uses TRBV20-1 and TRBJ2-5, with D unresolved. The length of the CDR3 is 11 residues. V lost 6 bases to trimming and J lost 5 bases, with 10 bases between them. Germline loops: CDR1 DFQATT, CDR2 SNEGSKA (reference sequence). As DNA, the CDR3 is TGCAGTGCCGATCTCGTCGAGACCCAGTACTTC. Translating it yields CSADLVETQYF.

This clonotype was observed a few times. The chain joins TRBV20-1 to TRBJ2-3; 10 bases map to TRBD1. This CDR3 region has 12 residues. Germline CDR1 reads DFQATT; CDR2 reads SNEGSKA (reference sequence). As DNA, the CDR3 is TGCAGGGGGACAGGGGTTGGCGATACGCAGTATTTT. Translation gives CRGTGVGDTQYF.

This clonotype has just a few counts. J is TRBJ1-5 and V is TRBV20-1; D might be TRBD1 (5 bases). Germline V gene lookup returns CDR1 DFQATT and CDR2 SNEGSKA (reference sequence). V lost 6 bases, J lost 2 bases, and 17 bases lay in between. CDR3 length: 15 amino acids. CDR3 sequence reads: CSAVARSGGNQPQHF. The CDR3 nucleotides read TGCAGTGCGGTTGCGAGATCGGGGGGCAATCAGCCCCAGCATTTT.

The CDR3: CSVNRVGGREGYTF. In nucleotides, the CDR3 is TGCAGCGTAAATAGGGTCGGGGGGCGTGAAGGCTACACCTTC. The chain carries TRBV29-1 and TRBJ1-2, with D perhaps matching TRBD1 (6 bases). The CDR3 is 14 residues long. V was clipped by 6 bases and J by 8 bases, with 22 bases between them. From germline, CDR1 is SQVTM and CDR2 ANQGSEA. Supplemented by reference TRBV29-1 and TRBJ1-2, the full variable domain reads SAVISQKPSRDICQRGTSLTIQCQVDSQVTMMFWYRQQPGQSLTLIATANQGSEATYESGFVIDKFPISRPNLTFSTLTVSNMSPEDSSIYLCSVNRVGGREGYTFGSGTRLTVV.